This T cell receptor (beta chain) was recorded in a study of cytomegalovirus exposure and HLA in healthy donors. Study-wide points: In vitro data verified a few CMV-associated chains as specific for CMV antigens.

Germline trimming cut 0 bases from V and 2 bases from J; bases unmatched to any gene: 8. Germline V gene data show CDR1 as SGHDT and CDR2 as YYEEEE. The CDR3 sequence is 18 residues long. Comment on this clone: Its antigen is undetermined.

Clones were sequenced by immunoSEQ multiplex PCR, and TCRdb holds only the in-frame ones, with some missing. The table includes 300,000 to 450,000 clones, 80% to 90% detected once. The chain is built from TRBV5-6 and TRBJ2-3; 11 bases agree with TRBD2. The receptor was derived from a woman in her late teens or twenties in good health and CMV-seronegative. Specimen: PBMCs. CDR3 bases: TGTGCCAGCAGCTTGGGGACTAGCGGGTCCCTCGTCACAGATACGCAGTATTTT. It encodes CASSLGTSGSLVTDTQYF.